Each of the 9 T cell receptor beta chains below was sequenced from the same sample in a study of shared clonotypes between healthy human individuals. TCRdb's copy holds only in-frame clones and misses some; the assay was immunoSEQ multiplex PCR. The table shows 640,000 or so clones, with about three quarters occurring only once. Sequenced: memory CD4+ T cells sorted from blood. The sample's subset: CD45RA-negative fraction. All receptors come from a woman in her 30s in good health.

The V gene is TRBV7-2, the J gene TRBJ1-1; 7 bases match TRBD1. The CDR3 is made up of 15 amino acids. The trim removed 5 bases at V and 7 bases at J, leaving 13 bases unmatched. CDR1 and CDR2 from the germline V gene are SGHTA and FQGNSA. DNA for the CDR3: TGTGCCAGCAGCCGGCGGGCGGAGGGGGCTGGTGAAGCTTTCTTT. Residues: CASSRRAEGAGEAFF.

As to this clone: Other DNA sequences of this sample code for an identical CDR3. The V gene is TRBV28, the J gene TRBJ2-7; weak D call: TRBD2 (5 bases). V was cut by 2 bases and J by 2 bases, with 10 bases left in between. CDR3 length: 14 amino acids. The germline gives CDR1 MDHEN, CDR2 SYDVKM. The CDR3 loop is CASSLEGTPYEQYF. The CDR3 DNA is TGTGCCAGCAGTTTAGAGGGTACCCCCTACGAGCAGTACTTC.

CDR3 nucleotides: TGCGCCAGCAGCTTGGAGGGGGTAGAAGGCTACACCTTC. Translating it yields CASSLEGVEGYTF. The rearrangement uses TRBV5-1 and TRBJ1-2, with D tentatively TRBD1 (6 bases). V lost 0 bases, J lost 8 bases, and 11 bases lay in between. The CDR3 extends over 13 amino acids. CDR1 SGHRS and CDR2 YFSETQ come from the germline V gene.

Comments on this clone: It is likely a read error: a sequence one base away is far more abundant. The genes are TRBV18 and TRBJ2-7; TRBD2 aligns across 7 bases. The CDR3 is 14 residues long. The V and J ends lost 4 bases and 2 bases, in that order; junction bases with no gene match: 5. Germline CDR1 KGHSH, CDR2 LQKENI. Here the CDR3 reads CASSRRENPYEQYF. The CDR3 DNA reads as TGTGCCAGCTCACGGCGGGAGAACCCCTACGAGCAGTACTTC. The full variable domain, in which reference TRBV18 and TRBJ2-7 provide the parts outside the CDR3, is NAGVMQNPRHLVRRRGQEARLRCSPMKGHSHVYWYRQLPEEGLKFMVYLQKENIIDESGMPKERFSAEFPKEGPSILRIQQVVRGDSAAYFCASSRRENPYEQYFGPGTRLTVT.

The J gene is TRBJ1-3, the V gene TRBV7-6, with D tentatively TRBD1 (5 bases). The CDR3 covers 13 residues. Germline V lookup: CDR1 SGHVS, CDR2 FNYEAQ. Trimming shortened V by 9 bases and J by 0 bases, and 9 bases separated the two germline ends. As DNA, the CDR3 is TGTGCCAGTTCGGGGGTCTCTGGAAACACCATATATTTT. Translating it yields CASSGVSGNTIYF.

This chain connects TRBV4-1 to TRBJ2-2; 11 bases map to TRBD2. The CDR3 totals 17 residues. V lost 4 bases, J lost 7 bases, and 11 bases stayed unmatched. The V gene's germline CDR1 is MGHRA and CDR2 YSYEKL. CDR3 in amino acids: CASSRNLLAGGIGELFF. For the CDR3, the DNA is TGCGCCAGCAGCCGAAACCTTCTAGCGGGAGGAATCGGGGAGCTGTTTTTT.

This sequence joins TRBV5-4 and TRBJ1-3; 9 bases match TRBD1. Losses at the gene ends were 2 bases for V and 4 bases for J; bases not matched to a gene: 4. Germline V lookup: CDR1 SGHNT, CDR2 YYREEE (reference sequence). The CDR3 has 15 residues. CDR3 protein: CASSLGTGTGNTIYF. CDR3 nucleotides: TGTGCCAGCAGCTTAGGGACAGGGACAGGAAACACCATATATTTT.

This clone was recorded once. Other DNA sequences of this sample code for an identical CDR3. The chain carries TRBV7-2 and TRBJ1-2; 8 bases map to TRBD1. Losses at the gene ends were 5 bases for V and 0 bases for J; bases not matched to a gene: 5. This CDR3 is 15 amino acids long. In germline, CDR1 is SGHTA, CDR2 FQGNSA. The CDR3 loop reads CASSLGTGANYGYTF. CDR3 in DNA: TGTGCCAGCAGCCTCGGGACAGGAGCTAACTATGGCTACACCTTC. Supplemented by reference TRBV7-2 and TRBJ1-2, the full variable domain reads GAGVSQSPSNKVTEKGKDVELRCDPISGHTALYWYRQSLGQGLEFLIYFQGNSAPDKSGLPSDRFSAERTGGSVSTLTIQRTQQEDSAVYLCASSLGTGANYGYTFGSGTRLTVV.

The V and J genes are TRBV11-2 and TRBJ2-7, with D maybe TRBD1 (6 bases). Trimming stripped 0 bases from V and 0 bases from J, with 15 bases between. This CDR3 is 17 amino acids long. Looked up from germline, CDR1 is SGHAT and CDR2 is FQNNGV. CDR3 sequence: CASSLDRKARGSYEQYF. In DNA, the CDR3 is TGTGCCAGCAGCTTAGATCGAAAGGCCAGGGGCTCCTACGAGCAGTACTTC.